A single sample gave rise to the 3 T cell receptor beta chains below, sequenced in a study of T-cell memory formation after mild COVID-19 (dated by TCRdb to the early 2020s). The library was generated by 5' RACE. The instrument was an Illumina NovaSeq 6000. Clones were called with MiXCR by TCRdb after fastp trimmed the public reads at Q25, and only in-frame beta chains were retained. Entries are consolidated by CDR3 protein sequence, retaining the most common genes and DNA. Recorded for this sample are 470,000 or so distinct CDR3 sequences; roughly 18% of them occurred a single time. Of the sample, roughly 12% is held by the ten largest clones. Sequencing was carried out using PBMCs or a T cell subset sorted from them (not recorded which). These receptors came from an adult woman who had mild COVID-19 (a few samples of this study predate the infection). The sample titles of this study are shuffled in the database, so cell type and time point are left out; the donor was told from shared clones.

V and J are TRBV7-3 and TRBJ1-1; no definite D call. Per germline, CDR1 SGHTA and CDR2 FQGTGA. Trimming removed 0 bases from V and 1 base from J, with 9 bases in between. This CDR3 region has 15 residues. The CDR3: CASSLTANRNTEAFF. Here the CDR3 DNA reads TGTGCCAGCAGCTTAACAGCGAACCGGAACACTGAAGCTTTCTTT.

This rearrangement joins TRBV18 to TRBJ2-7, with D unclear. The CDR3 totals 13 residues. Germline V gives CDR1 KGHSH, CDR2 LQKENI. Trimming removed 4 bases from V and 4 bases from J, with 11 bases in between. The CDR3 protein is CASSLIEDYEQYF. The CDR3 nucleotides are TGTGCCAGCTCACTCATAGAAGATTACGAGCAGTACTTC.

This clonotype was detected ten times or more. Its ends do not fully match the called genes, so a read error is possible. The V and J genes are TRBV2 and TRBJ2-4, with 7 bases lining up with TRBD2. The CDR3 is made up of 14 amino acids. Germline V CDR1 and CDR2: SNHLY, FYNNEI. The chain's CDR3 is CASREAGLVSIQYF. DNA for the CDR3: TGTGCCAGCAGGGAAGCGGGACTGGTGAGCATTCAGTACTTC.